This entry is about one T cell receptor (beta chain). The sample is drawn from a study of blood T cell repertoires in COVID-19. Profiled with immunoSEQ multiplex PCR; TCRdb holds only in-frame clones, not every one. The data hold about 120,000 clones, with 80% to 90% observed a single time. The CDR3 covers 17 residues. Germline V CDR1 and CDR2: SGHTA, FQGNSA. V lost 4 bases to trimming and J lost 0 bases, with 15 bases between them. This clonotype was sampled from a human donor in a cohort sampled during active COVID-19. The J gene is TRBJ1-4, the V gene TRBV7-2, with D perhaps TRBD1 (5 bases). The sequenced sample consisted of peripheral blood. The CDR3 sequence: CASSWDFKGATNEKLFF. The CDR3 nucleotides are TGTGCCAGCAGCTGGGACTTTAAAGGGGCAACTAATGAAAAACTGTTTTTT.